The 5 T cell receptor beta chains reported below all come from one sample, sequenced in a study of T cell changes during pregnancy in multiple sclerosis. Some clones are missing from TCRdb's copy, which holds only in-frame ones; the method was immunoSEQ multiplex PCR. In the table there are approximately 37,000 clones, about 93% of which are singletons. Sequenced material: CD4+ T cells from peripheral blood mononuclear cells, taken in the third trimester of pregnancy. All receptors come from a female donor with multiple sclerosis, enrolled in a pregnancy study.

Written as DNA, the CDR3 is TGTGCCATCAGTGAGTCGCTAACTGGGATAGCGAAAAACATTCAGTACTTC. Its translation is CAISESLTGIAKNIQYF. The chain employs TRBV10-3 and TRBJ2-4, with D maybe TRBD2 (5 bases). CDR1 is ENHRY, CDR2 SYGVKD, per germline. The CDR3 loop spans 17 amino acids. The V end lost 0 bases, the J end lost 4 bases, and 16 bases lay between the germline ends.

As DNA, the CDR3 is TGTGCCAGCTCACCCGGGTATTACGAGCAGTACTTC. This encodes CASSPGYYEQYF. The chain couples TRBV18 to TRBJ2-7, with D hard to call. The V and J ends lost 3 bases and 4 bases respectively, with 7 bases between them. This CDR3 region has 12 residues. Germline V gives CDR1 KGHSH, CDR2 LQKENI.

The chain joins TRBV7-3 to TRBJ2-6, with a tentative D call TRBD1 (7 bases). Germline loops: CDR1 SGHTA, CDR2 FQGTGA. Between the trimmed V and J ends, which lost 4 bases and 1 base, there was a span of 17 bases. CDR3 length: 18 amino acids. The CDR3, as DNA: TGTGCCAGCAGCTCCTCCGGGGGACAGATTTCTGGGGCCAACGTCCTGACTTTC. It is translated as CASSSSGGQISGANVLTF.

The chain couples TRBV5-4 to TRBJ1-5; the match to TRBD1 covers 7 bases. The germline V gene has CDR1 SGHNT and CDR2 YYREEE (reference sequence). This CDR3 has 14 amino acids. V trimming: 2 bases; J trimming: 2 bases; junction bases outside the gene matches: 1. The CDR3 sequence: CASSFGQGNQPQHF. CDR3 DNA sequence: TGTGCCAGCAGCTTTGGACAGGGCAATCAGCCCCAGCATTTT. Together with reference TRBV5-4 and TRBJ1-5, the CDR3 gives the full variable domain: ETGVTQSPTHLIKTRGQQVTLRCSSQSGHNTVSWYQQALGQGPQFIFQYYREEENGRGNFPPRFSGLQFPNYSSELNVNALELDDSALYLCASSFGQGNQPQHFGDGTRLSIL.

The rearrangement joins TRBV27 to TRBJ2-7; 7 bases match TRBD1. CDR3 length: 14 amino acids. The J segment lost 7 bases and the V segment lost 5 bases, leaving 11 bases of the junction unmatched. Germline V CDR1 and CDR2: MNHEY, SMNVEV (reference sequence). CDR3: CASSPMDRPWEQYF. CDR3 nucleotides: TGTGCCAGCAGTCCCATGGACAGGCCTTGGGAGCAGTACTTC.